A single sample gave rise to the 4 T cell receptor beta chains below, sequenced in a study of memory CD4+ T cells and cytomegalovirus serostatus. Single viable CD3+CD4+CD8-CD45RO+ cells were sorted as the memory CD4+ T cells. Some clones are missing from TCRdb's copy, which holds only in-frame ones; the method was immunoSEQ multiplex PCR. This table has about 56,000 clones, 70% to 85% appearing once. Sequences were obtained from memory CD4+ T cells from blood. These receptors were collected from an adult in good health and CMV-seropositive.

The CDR3 DNA sequence: TGTGCCAGCAGTTTAGGGGAGCCAGATACGCAGTATTTT. Protein sequence: CASSLGEPDTQYF. The rearrangement uses TRBV28 and TRBJ2-3, with D perhaps matching TRBD2 (5 bases). CDR1 and CDR2 (germline): MDHEN, SYDVKM. The V end lost 2 bases, the J end lost 4 bases, and 7 bases lay between the germline ends. CDR3 length equals 13 residues.

The genes are TRBV4-1 and TRBJ1-4, with D uncertain. The germline V gene has CDR1 MGHRA and CDR2 YSYEKL. The CDR3 runs 14 residues. Trimming shortened V by 5 bases and J by 0 bases, and 7 bases separated the two germline ends. In DNA, the CDR3 is TGCGCCAGCAGCATAGACGCAACTAATGAAAAACTGTTTTTT. This sequence encodes CASSIDATNEKLFF.

This clone was detected only a few times. The chain recombines TRBV15 with TRBJ1-4; D is perhaps TRBD1 (6 bases). The germline V gene encodes CDR1 LNHNV and CDR2 YYDKDF (reference sequence). Trimming shortened V by 5 bases and J by 4 bases, and 14 bases separated the two germline ends. The CDR3 extends over 15 amino acids. CDR3 amino acids: CATSSADSFNEKLFF. The DNA for the CDR3 is TGTGCCACCAGCTCAGCGGACAGCTTTAATGAAAAACTGTTTTTT.

The chain couples TRBV7-9 to TRBJ2-1; possibly TRBD1 or TRBD2 for D (7 bases each). The CDR3 length is 14 residues. The germline V and J ends were trimmed by 8 bases and 5 bases, with 16 bases remaining between them. Germline lookup yields CDR1 SEHNR and CDR2 FQNEAQ (reference sequence). The CDR3 region is CASSRGEGHNEQFF. CDR3 nucleotide sequence: TGTGCCAGCTCCAGGGGGGAGGGACACAATGAGCAGTTCTTC.